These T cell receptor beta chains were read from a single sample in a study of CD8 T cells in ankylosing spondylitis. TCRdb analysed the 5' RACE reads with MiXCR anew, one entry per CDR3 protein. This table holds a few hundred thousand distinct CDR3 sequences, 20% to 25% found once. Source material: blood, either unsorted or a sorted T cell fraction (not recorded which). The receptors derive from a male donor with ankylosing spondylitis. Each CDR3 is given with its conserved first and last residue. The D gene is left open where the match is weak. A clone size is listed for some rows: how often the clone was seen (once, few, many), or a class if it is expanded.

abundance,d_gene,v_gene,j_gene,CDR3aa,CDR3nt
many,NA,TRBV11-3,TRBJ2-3,CASSLGGVTDTQYF,TGTGCCAGCAGTTTGGGCGGGGTCACAGATACGCAGTATTTT
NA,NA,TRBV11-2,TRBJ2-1,CASSLMRRWGEQFF,TGTGCCAGCAGCTTAATGAGGAGGTGGGGTGAGCAGTTCTTC
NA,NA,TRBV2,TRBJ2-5,CASSGRVTSQETQYF,TGTGCCAGCAGTGGAAGGGTGACTAGCCAAGAGACCCAGTACTTC
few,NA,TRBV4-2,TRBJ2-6,CASSPGTENGANVLTF,TGTGCCAGCAGCCCCGGGACCGAAAATGGCGCCAACGTCCTGACTTTC
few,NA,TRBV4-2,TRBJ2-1,CASSRFTWDSGGDNEQFF,TGTGCCAGCAGCCGGTTTACCTGGGACTCCGGGGGAGACAATGAGCAGTTCTTC
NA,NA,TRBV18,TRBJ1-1,CASSPPVGGKTEAFF,TGTGCCAGCTCACCACCGGTAGGGGGAAAAACTGAAGCTTTCTTT
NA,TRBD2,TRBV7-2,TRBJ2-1,CASSLSGGRVYNEQFF,TGTGCCAGCAGCTTATCGGGCGGGAGGGTCTACAATGAGCAGTTCTTC
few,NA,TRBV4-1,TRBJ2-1,CASSQEGIGRVYNEQFF,TGCGCCAGCAGCCAAGAAGGAATCGGGCGTGTCTACAATGAGCAGTTCTTC
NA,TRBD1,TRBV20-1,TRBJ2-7,CSIYRGQGVDEQYF,TGCAGTATTTATCGTGGACAGGGTGTGGACGAGCAGTACTTC
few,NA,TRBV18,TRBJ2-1,CASSPLRDSGTYNEQFF,TGTGCCAGCTCCCCACTACGGGACTCAGGAACCTACAATGAGCAGTTCTTC
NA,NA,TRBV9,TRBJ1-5,CASSVDDSLNQPQHF,TGTGCCAGCAGCGTAGATGACAGCTTAAATCAGCCCCAGCATTTT
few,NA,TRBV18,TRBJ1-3,CASSPGGGNTIYF,TGTGCCAGCTCACCAGGGGGAGGAAACACCATATATTTT
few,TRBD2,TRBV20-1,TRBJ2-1,CSARDTVGGPGEQFF,TGCAGTGCTAGAGATACGGTGGGAGGGCCGGGTGAGCAGTTCTTC
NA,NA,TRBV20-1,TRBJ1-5,CSATSAVGDQPQHF,TGCAGTGCTACGTCAGCTGTCGGCGATCAGCCCCAGCATTTT
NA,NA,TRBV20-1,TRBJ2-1,CSAESGQTEQFF,TGCAGTGCAGAGTCGGGACAAACCGAGCAGTTCTTC
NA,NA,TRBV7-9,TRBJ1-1,CASSLNRPNTEAFF,TGTGCCAGCAGCTTAAACAGACCCAACACTGAAGCTTTCTTT
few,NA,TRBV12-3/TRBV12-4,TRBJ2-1,CASSFRLVKGSEQFF,TGTGCCAGCAGTTTCCGACTGGTGAAGGGGTCTGAGCAGTTCTTC
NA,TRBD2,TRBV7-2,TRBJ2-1,CASSTSGRSYNEQFF,TGTGCCAGCAGCACGAGCGGGAGGTCCTACAATGAGCAGTTCTTC
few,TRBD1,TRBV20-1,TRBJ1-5,CSARGLGDRENQPQHF,TGCAGTGCTAGAGGCCTCGGGGACAGGGAGAATCAGCCCCAGCATTTT
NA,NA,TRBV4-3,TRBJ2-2,CASSQDWLRETNTGELFF,TGCGCCAGCAGCCAAGATTGGTTAAGGGAAACGAACACCGGGGAGCTGTTTTTT
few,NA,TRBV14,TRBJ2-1,CASSRRLASRVPYNEQFF,TGTGCCAGCAGCCGTCGTCTAGCGTCGCGGGTACCCTACAATGAGCAGTTCTTC
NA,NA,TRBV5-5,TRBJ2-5,CASSSVPETETQYF,TGTGCCAGCAGCTCCGTCCCGGAAACGGAGACCCAGTACTTC
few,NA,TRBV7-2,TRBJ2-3,CASSLTPGPDTQYF,TGTGCCAGCAGCTTAACACCTGGGCCAGATACGCAGTATTTT
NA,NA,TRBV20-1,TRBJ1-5,CSARGEGGGNQPQHF,TGCAGTGCGCGGGGAGAGGGGGGAGGAAATCAGCCCCAGCATTTT
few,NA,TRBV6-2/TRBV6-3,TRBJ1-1,CASRRGTEAFF,TGTGCCAGCCGCAGGGGCACTGAAGCTTTCTTT